What follows are 10 T cell receptor beta chains derived from one specimen sequenced in a study of control samples from healthy donors and cancer patients. Only in-frame clones appear in the TCRdb table, and some are missing; sequencing was by immunoSEQ multiplex PCR. This sample lists 150,000 to 200,000 clones; its ten largest clones have 2.2%. Input material: blood. The receptors were sampled from a woman in her twenties or thirties in good health.

This chain connects TRBV6-2 or TRBV6-3 to TRBJ1-1, with unresolved D. The V and J ends lost 4 bases and 6 bases respectively, with 6 bases between them. CDR3 length: 11 amino acids. Germline lookup yields CDR1 MNHEY and CDR2 SVGEGT. Here the CDR3 DNA reads TGTGCCAGCAGTTTACGATCTGAAGCTTTCTTT. Amino acid sequence: CASSLRSEAFF.

The rearrangement joins TRBV6-5 to TRBJ1-2; D perhaps matches TRBD1 (5 bases). With 8 bases removed from V and 2 bases from J, the gap between germline ends came to 6 bases. The germline gives CDR1 MNHEY, CDR2 SVGAGI. This CDR3 is built from 11 residues. The CDR3 loop reads CASGGNYGYTF. The CDR3 DNA reads as TGTGCCAGCGGGGGGAACTATGGCTACACCTTC.

The chain is built from TRBV27 and TRBJ2-7, with D unclear. V lost 1 base and J lost 5, with 9 bases in between. Germline lookup yields CDR1 MNHEY and CDR2 SMNVEV (reference sequence). This CDR3 spans 13 amino acids. CDR3 coding DNA: TGTGCCAGCAGTTTATGGTATTCCCACGAGCAGTACTTC. Its protein is CASSLWYSHEQYF.

The rearrangement links TRBV27 to TRBJ1-5; D unclear. The CDR3 spans 15 residues. Germline V gene data show CDR1 as MNHEY and CDR2 as SMNVEV (reference sequence). The germline V and J ends were trimmed by 2 bases and 0 bases, with 8 bases remaining between them. The CDR3 sequence is CASSLSGVSNQPQHF. The CDR3 nucleotides are TGTGCCAGCAGTTTAAGCGGGGTTAGCAATCAGCCCCAGCATTTT.

The J gene is TRBJ1-4, the V gene TRBV28, with D uncertain. The CDR3 length is 13 residues. Germline values: CDR1 MDHEN, CDR2 SYDVKM. V was cut by 4 bases and J by 6 bases, with 9 bases left in between. The CDR3 coding sequence is TGTGCCAGCAGTTCCCGACAAGATGAAAAACTGTTTTTT. Translating it yields CASSSRQDEKLFF.

With regard to this clone: The sample carries other DNA sequences with the same CDR3. The chain recombines TRBV12-3 or TRBV12-4 with TRBJ1-1; D perhaps matches TRBD1 (6 bases). V was clipped by 6 bases and J by 1 base, with 9 bases between them. The CDR3 sequence is 13 residues long. CDR3 loop: CASRIQGNTEAFF. CDR3 DNA: TGTGCCAGCAGGATACAGGGGAACACTGAAGCTTTCTTT.

As concerns this clone: The junction does not match germline at one end; this may be a read error. The chain is built from TRBV7-7 and TRBJ2-5, with 8 bases aligning to TRBD1. The CDR3 contains 14 residues. CDR1 and CDR2 from the germline V gene are SSHAT and FNYEAQ (reference sequence). CDR3 nucleotides: TGTGCTAGCAGCTTAGGACAGGGTCCCGTGACCCAGTACTTC. This codes for CASSLGQGPVTQYF.

J is TRBJ2-6 and V is TRBV25-1; D is possibly TRBD2 (5 bases). CDR3 length: 13 residues. V lost 8 bases and J lost 1, with 6 bases in between. From germline, CDR1 is MGHDK and CDR2 SYGVNS. In DNA, the CDR3 is TGTGCCAGCGGGAGATCTGGGGCCAACGTCCTGACTTTC. Protein sequence: CASGRSGANVLTF.

The gene calls are TRBV11-3 and TRBJ1-2; D gene ambiguous. The V gene lost 6 bases and the J gene lost 7 bases, with 15 bases spanning the gap. The CDR3 runs to 13 residues. Looked up from germline, CDR1 is SGHNT and CDR2 is YENEEA. The CDR3 DNA reads TGTGCCAGCAGTCACGGGTGGGGTTCTGGCTACACCTTC. Protein sequence: CASSHGWGSGYTF. The whole variable domain, remainder taken from reference TRBV11-3 and TRBJ1-2, is EAGVVQSPRYKIIEKKQPVAFWCNPISGHNTLYWYLQNLGQGPELLIRYENEEAVDDSQLPKDRFSAERLKGVDSTLKIQPAELGDSAVYLCASSHGWGSGYTFGSGTRLTVV.

This chain uses TRBV4-1 with TRBJ2-1, with 16 bases identical to TRBD2. The length of the CDR3 is 18 residues. Trimming at V came to 4 bases and at J to 2 bases, leaving 5 bases not matched to a gene. The V gene's germline CDR1 is MGHRA and CDR2 YSYEKL. Written as DNA, the CDR3 is TGCGCCAGCAGCCCGGGACTAGCGGGGGGGTTCGCCTACAATGAGCAGTTCTTC. Translating it yields CASSPGLAGGFAYNEQFF.